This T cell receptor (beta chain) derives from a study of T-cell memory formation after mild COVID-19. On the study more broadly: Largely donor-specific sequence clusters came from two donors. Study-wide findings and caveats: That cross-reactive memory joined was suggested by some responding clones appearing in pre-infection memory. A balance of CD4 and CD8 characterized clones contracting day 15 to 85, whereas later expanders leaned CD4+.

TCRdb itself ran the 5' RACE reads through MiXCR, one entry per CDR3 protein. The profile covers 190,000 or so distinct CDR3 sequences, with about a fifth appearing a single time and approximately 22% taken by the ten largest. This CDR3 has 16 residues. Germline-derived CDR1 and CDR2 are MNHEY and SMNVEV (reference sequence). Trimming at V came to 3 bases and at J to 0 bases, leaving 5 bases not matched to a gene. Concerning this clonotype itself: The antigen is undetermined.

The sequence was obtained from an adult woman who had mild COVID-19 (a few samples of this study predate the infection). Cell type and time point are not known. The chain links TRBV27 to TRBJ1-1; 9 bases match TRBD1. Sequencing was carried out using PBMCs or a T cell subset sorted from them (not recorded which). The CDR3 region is CASSFDRGGVNTEAFF. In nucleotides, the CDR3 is TGTGCCAGCAGTTTTGACAGGGGGGGCGTGAACACTGAAGCTTTCTTT.